Below, 24 T cell receptor beta chains from the same sample are listed, as sequenced in a study of blood T cell repertoires in COVID-19. The table came from immunoSEQ multiplex PCR; TCRdb's copy has only in-frame clones and leaves some out. Among about 310,000 clones listed, roughly 91% were seen once. The sequencing input was peripheral blood. These receptor sequences come from a man in his fifties or sixties with active or convalescent COVID-19.

The chain has TRBV30 and TRBJ2-1; 16 bases fit TRBD2. Trimming removed 7 bases from V and 4 bases from J; junction bases left unmatched: 4. The CDR3 sequence is 15 residues long. Germline CDR1 and CDR2: GTSNPN and SVGIG (reference sequence). DNA of the CDR3: TGTGCCTTCCCGGGACTAGCGGGAGGGTACAATGAGCAGTTCTTC. Translation gives CAFPGLAGGYNEQFF.

This chain links TRBV2 with TRBJ2-3; 13 nucleotides align to TRBD2. The CDR3 extends over 15 amino acids. The trim removed 6 bases at V and 7 bases at J, leaving 7 bases unmatched. CDR1 is SNHLY and CDR2 is FYNNEI in the germline V gene. CDR3 DNA sequence: TGTGCCAGCAGAACACTAGCGGGGGGGCCCCATACGCAGTATTTT. Its translation is CASRTLAGGPHTQYF.

The chain combines TRBV11-3 with TRBJ1-3, with D tentatively TRBD1 (5 bases). Trimming left V 4 bases short and J 8 bases short, with 15 bases between. The CDR3 has 14 residues. Germline V gives CDR1 SGHNT, CDR2 YENEEA. CDR3 residues: CASSSGLDGDTIYF. The CDR3, as DNA: TGTGCCAGCAGCTCGGGACTTGATGGGGACACCATATATTTT. The whole variable domain, remainder taken from reference TRBV11-3 and TRBJ1-3, is EAGVVQSPRYKIIEKKQPVAFWCNPISGHNTLYWYLQNLGQGPELLIRYENEEAVDDSQLPKDRFSAERLKGVDSTLKIQPAELGDSAVYLCASSSGLDGDTIYFGEGSWLTVV.

J is TRBJ1-1 and V is TRBV6-5; D unresolved. The CDR3 loop spans 13 amino acids. Germline CDR1 and CDR2: MNHEY and SVGAGI. The V and J ends lost 0 bases and 3 bases respectively, with 5 bases between them. In nucleotides, the CDR3 is TGTGCCAGCAGTTACTCAGCATACACTGAAGCTTTCTTT. Translating gives CASSYSAYTEAFF.

The chain employs TRBV11-3 and TRBJ2-5; no definite D call. CDR3 length: 13 residues. The V gene's germline CDR1 is SGHNT and CDR2 YENEEA. Trimming took 1 base from V and 5 from J, leaving 8 bases between them. In DNA form, the CDR3 reads TGTGCCAGCAGCTTAGTAGCCGGGGAGACCCAGTACTTC. This translates into CASSLVAGETQYF.

The rearrangement uses TRBV9 and TRBJ2-5; 15 nucleotides line up with TRBD2. The CDR3 is 18 amino acids. The ends lost 0 bases at V and 2 bases at J; junction bases unmatched: 5. Per germline, CDR1 SGDLS and CDR2 YYNGEE. This CDR3 is CASSVGTSGGAGQETQYF. CDR3 nucleotides: TGTGCCAGCAGCGTAGGGACTAGCGGGGGGGCCGGGCAAGAGACCCAGTACTTC.

This sequence joins TRBV10-3 and TRBJ1-1; tentative D call: TRBD1 (6 bases). V lost 0 bases and J 5 bases, leaving 13 bases between the germline ends. The germline CDR1 and CDR2 sequences are ENHRY and SYGVKD. The CDR3 covers 15 residues. CDR3 amino acids: CAISESGQGWTEAFF. The CDR3 nucleotides read TGTGCCATCAGTGAGTCGGGGCAGGGGTGGACTGAAGCTTTCTTT.

This chain uses TRBV5-1 with TRBJ2-1; D perhaps matches TRBD2 (5 bases). From germline, CDR1 is SGHRS and CDR2 YFSETQ. V lost 6 bases and J 6 bases, leaving 10 bases between the germline ends. CDR3 length: 12 amino acids. The chain's CDR3 is CASNEGSNEQFF. The CDR3 DNA is TGCGCCAGCAACGAGGGAAGCAATGAGCAGTTCTTC.

V and J are TRBV7-2 and TRBJ1-5; no reliable D call. V was pared by 1 base and J by 5 bases, with 12 bases between. CDR1 and CDR2 (germline): SGHTA, FQGNSA. The CDR3 consists of 15 residues. In DNA, the CDR3 is TGTGCCAGCAGCTTAGTGGGCAGGTACGATCAGCCCCAGCATTTT. Protein: CASSLVGRYDQPQHF.

The chain joins TRBV5-1 to TRBJ1-1; D is ambiguous. The CDR3 is 15 amino acids. Germline V CDR1 and CDR2: SGHRS, YFSETQ. V was shortened by 1 base and J by 0 bases, with 10 bases between the two germline ends. In nucleotides, the CDR3 is TGCGCCAGCAGCTTGTCCGGAGCTCTGAACACTGAAGCTTTCTTT. It specifies CASSLSGALNTEAFF.

The genes are TRBV2 and TRBJ1-2; 10 nucleotides align to TRBD1. The CDR3 spans 11 residues. Germline trimming cut 10 bases from V and 7 bases from J; bases unmatched to any gene: 3. Germline V gene data show CDR1 as SNHLY and CDR2 as FYNNEI. CDR3 bases: TGTGCCACCGGGACAGGGGTTGGCTACACCTTC. It translates to CATGTGVGYTF.

This chain links TRBV6-7 with TRBJ1-2; a possible D gene is TRBD1 (6 bases). TRBV6-7 is an ORF for which the function is uncertain. The CDR3 extends over 15 amino acids. Trimming cost V 7 bases and J 6 bases, with 21 bases left between them. The DNA of the CDR3 is TGTGCCAGCACCGACGCCAGGGGCCCACACAATGGCTACACCTTC. Amino acids: CASTDARGPHNGYTF.

This chain links TRBV28 with TRBJ1-1; D unresolved. Germline V CDR1 and CDR2: MDHEN, SYDVKM. Trimming pared 8 bases from V and 1 base from J, leaving 17 bases between. The CDR3 totals 15 residues. The chain's CDR3 is CASRPLGRANTEAFF. Here the CDR3 DNA reads TGTGCCAGCCGACCCTTGGGGAGGGCGAACACTGAAGCTTTCTTT.

The chain recombines TRBV7-2 with TRBJ2-1, with 12 bases aligning to TRBD2. CDR3 length equals 16 residues. V lost 1 base and J lost 8; bases outside the gene matches: 6. Germline V lookup: CDR1 SGHTA, CDR2 FQGNSA. DNA of the CDR3: TGTGCCAGCAGCTTAGATTTTGCTAGCGGGGGGGATGAGCAGTTCTTC. It specifies CASSLDFASGGDEQFF.

The chain has TRBV7-9 and TRBJ1-3; TRBD1 aligns across 8 bases. Trimming at V came to 6 bases and at J to 4 bases, leaving 8 bases not matched to a gene. The CDR3 is made up of 15 amino acids. CDR1 SEHNR and CDR2 FQNEAQ come from the germline V gene (reference sequence). In nucleotides, the CDR3 is TGTGCCAGCAGTTCTACAGGGGGTAGGGGAAACACCATATATTTT. Its translation is CASSSTGGRGNTIYF.

CDR3 residues: CASSPSGTSVYEQYF. The CDR3 DNA sequence: TGCGCCAGCAGCCCCTCCGGGACTTCGGTCTACGAGCAGTACTTC. The genes are TRBV5-1 and TRBJ2-7; TRBD2 is a possible D gene (6 bases). The CDR3 has 15 residues. The V end was cut by 4 bases, the J end by 3 bases, with 17 bases between. CDR1 and CDR2 from the germline V gene are SGHRS and YFSETQ.

CDR3 nucleotide sequence: TGTGCCAGCAGCAACCTTGGGGGCGAGTCGCAGTATTTT. This codes for CASSNLGGESQYF. The V call is TRBV9, the J call TRBJ2-3; the D gene is possibly TRBD1 (6 bases). Trimming pared 4 bases from V and 10 bases from J, leaving 16 bases between. The CDR3 spans 13 residues. Germline-derived CDR1 and CDR2 are SGDLS and YYNGEE.

The rearrangement joins TRBV5-1 to TRBJ1-2; D is unresolved. Germline CDR1 and CDR2: SGHRS and YFSETQ. Trimming took off 2 bases at V and 2 bases at J, with 16 bases between the two ends. This CDR3 contains 16 residues. CDR3 residues: CASSLGEQRLNYGYTF. DNA for the CDR3: TGCGCCAGCAGCTTAGGAGAACAGAGACTAAACTATGGCTACACCTTC.

The rearrangement uses TRBV28 and TRBJ1-3; TRBD1 is a possible D gene (5 bases). This CDR3 spans 15 amino acids. Germline assignment: CDR1 MDHEN and CDR2 SYDVKM. Trimming removed 2 bases at V and 3 bases at J, with 11 bases between. For the CDR3, the DNA is TGTGCCAGCAGTTTAGCGGGGACTCATGGAAACACCATATATTTT. Protein: CASSLAGTHGNTIYF.

V and J are TRBV6-5 and TRBJ1-4; a possible D gene is TRBD1 (6 bases). The V gene lost 2 bases and the J gene lost 3 bases, with 10 bases spanning the gap. The germline CDR1 and CDR2 sequences are MNHEY and SVGAGI. The CDR3 consists of 15 residues. CDR3 nucleotides: TGTGCCAGCAGTTACACAACAGGGTCTAATGAAAAACTGTTTTTT. Protein: CASSYTTGSNEKLFF.

This chain uses TRBV5-4 with TRBJ2-2; 12 bases match TRBD1. Trimming cost V 4 bases and J 4 bases; bases outside gene matches: 11. CDR3 length equals 18 residues. The germline V gene encodes CDR1 SGHNT and CDR2 YYREEE (reference sequence). CDR3 coding DNA: TGTGCCAGCAGCCCCCCGGGGACAGGGGGCGGGGGCACCGGGGAGCTGTTTTTT. This gives the protein CASSPPGTGGGGTGELFF.

The V call is TRBV27, the J call TRBJ2-2; 7 bases are a match to TRBD1. The CDR3 has 14 residues. CDR1 is MNHEY and CDR2 is SMNVEV in the germline V gene (reference sequence). V shed 7 bases, J shed 6 bases, and the junction held 8 bases outside the gene matches. The CDR3, as DNA: TGTGCCAGCACCTCGACAGGGCGGGCCGGGGAGCTGTTTTTT. Its protein is CASTSTGRAGELFF.

The chain is built from TRBV5-4 and TRBJ2-3, with D tentatively TRBD2 (7 bases). V lost 4 bases and J 6 bases, leaving 15 bases between the germline ends. CDR1 and CDR2 (germline): SGHNT, YYREEE (reference sequence). CDR3 size: 14 residues. CDR3 protein: CASSTRGGPDTQYF. Here the CDR3 DNA reads TGTGCCAGCAGCACGAGGGGGGGCCCCGATACGCAGTATTTT.

This sequence joins TRBV5-4 and TRBJ2-7; D ambiguous. The CDR3 sequence is 13 residues long. Germline V gene lookup returns CDR1 SGHNT and CDR2 YYREEE (reference sequence). Between the trimmed V and J ends, which lost 0 bases and 5 bases, there was a span of 9 bases. The CDR3, as DNA: TGTGCCAGCAGCTTGGCCCCTGCGCACGAGCAGTACTTC. This codes for CASSLAPAHEQYF.